This T cell receptor (beta chain) was sequenced for a study of T cells expressing NK-cell markers. With the 5' RACE reads reprocessed, TCRdb shows one record per CDR3 protein and no DNA. This table lists about 260,000 distinct CDR3 sequences. In germline, CDR1 is LGHDT, CDR2 YNNKEL (reference sequence). This CDR3 is built from 14 residues. This chain connects TRBV3-1 to TRBJ2-6. Input material: blood T cells: a sorted CD56 or NKG2C T cell subset, CD4+ or CD8+ T cells, or bulk PBMC T cells (not recorded which). This sequence was found in a man aged 18 to 29 in good health. The CDR3 here is CASDISSGANVLTF.